Each of the 16 T cell receptor beta chains below was sequenced from the same sample in a study of T cell responses to AZD1222 COVID-19 vaccine. The table came from immunoSEQ multiplex PCR; TCRdb's copy has only in-frame clones and leaves some out. Altogether 150,000 to 200,000 clones are present, 88% being singletons, with the ten largest covering roughly 26%. Material: peripheral blood, obtained 28 days after the second AZD1222 dose. All receptors come from an adult who received the AZD1222 COVID-19 vaccine.

This chain connects TRBV5-6 to TRBJ1-6; D gene ambiguous. Germline-derived CDR1 and CDR2 are SGHDT and YYEEEE. The V end was cut by 1 base, the J end by 7 bases, with 9 bases between. This CDR3 spans 14 amino acids. CDR3 protein: CASSLYYSNSPLHF. As DNA, the CDR3 is TGTGCCAGCAGCTTGTACTACTCGAATTCACCCCTCCACTTT.

The rearrangement joins TRBV2 to TRBJ1-5; D perhaps matches TRBD1 (5 bases). Per the germline V gene, CDR1 is SNHLY and CDR2 is FYNNEI. This CDR3 contains 14 residues. V lost 6 bases and J lost 1, with 10 bases in between. CDR3 protein: CASRLGHSNQPQHF. CDR3 nucleotide sequence: TGTGCCAGCAGACTAGGACACAGCAATCAGCCCCAGCATTTT.

This sequence joins TRBV12-5 and TRBJ2-3; D is unresolved. V was shortened by 1 base and J by 0 bases, with 11 bases between the two germline ends. The CDR3 contains 16 residues. Germline loops: CDR1 LGHNT, CDR2 FRNRAP. The CDR3 spells CASGLGSAASTDTQYF. The DNA of the CDR3 is TGTGCTAGTGGTTTGGGATCAGCCGCTAGCACAGATACGCAGTATTTT. The variable domain in full, with the rest retrieved from reference TRBV12-5 and TRBJ2-3, is DARVTQTPRHKVTEMGQEVTMRCQPILGHNTVFWYRQTMMQGLELLAYFRNRAPLDDSGMPKDRFSAEMPDATLATLKIQPSEPRDSAVYFCASGLGSAASTDTQYFGPGTRLTVL.

This rearrangement joins TRBV12-5 to TRBJ2-2; maybe TRBD2 (7 bases). Trimming shortened V by 5 bases and J by 0 bases, and 13 bases separated the two germline ends. Germline CDR1 and CDR2: LGHNT and FRNRAP. CDR3 length: 16 amino acids. In nucleotides, the CDR3 is TGTGCTAGTGGTACTGGGAGGGGGTCGAACACCGGGGAGCTGTTTTTT. Its protein product is CASGTGRGSNTGELFF.

The rearrangement links TRBV5-1 to TRBJ2-6; D is ambiguous. Germline V gene lookup returns CDR1 SGHRS and CDR2 YFSETQ. The CDR3 consists of 19 residues. V lost 0 bases, J lost 0 bases, and 16 bases lay in between. The CDR3 DNA follows: TGCGCCAGCAGCTTGGCTGCCTTAAAGGGATTCTCTGGGGCCAACGTCCTGACTTTC. Residues: CASSLAALKGFSGANVLTF.

This sequence joins TRBV27 and TRBJ2-1, with D unresolved. The germline V gene encodes CDR1 MNHEY and CDR2 SMNVEV (reference sequence). The CDR3 runs to 13 residues. V shed 6 bases and J shed 6 bases, with 12 bases lying between them. The chain's CDR3 is CASSPSGGNEQFF. The CDR3 DNA sequence: TGTGCCAGCAGCCCCTCCGGCGGCAATGAGCAGTTCTTC.

The V call is TRBV5-1, the J call TRBJ2-7; the D call may be TRBD1 or TRBD2 (5 bases each). Trimming took off 4 bases at V and 6 bases at J, with 23 bases between the two ends. The CDR3 sequence is 16 residues long. The V gene's germline CDR1 is SGHRS and CDR2 YFSETQ. This CDR3 reads CASSTTTGTGNAEQYF. For the CDR3, the DNA is TGCGCCAGCAGCACTACTACCGGGACGGGGAACGCCGAGCAGTACTTC.

This chain uses TRBV28 with TRBJ2-3, with 9 bases matching TRBD2. This CDR3 has 14 residues. From germline, CDR1 is MDHEN and CDR2 SYDVKM. With V trimmed by 8 bases and J by 2 bases, 5 bases remained unmatched. CDR3 nucleotide sequence: TGTGCCAGCGTAGCGGGAGACGTCACAGATACGCAGTATTTT. Translating it yields CASVAGDVTDTQYF.

This clone was seen only once. The chain uses TRBV3-1 (or the pseudogene TRBV3-2) and TRBJ1-1; D is unclear. V lost 7 bases, J lost 4 bases, and 13 bases lay in between. The length of the CDR3 is 13 residues. Germline V gene sequence: CDR1 LGHDT, CDR2 YNNKEL (reference sequence). Here the CDR3 reads CASTLLGGTEAFF. In DNA form, the CDR3 reads TGTGCCAGCACTCTTTTGGGCGGCACTGAAGCTTTCTTT.

V gene TRBV19 combines with J gene TRBJ1-4, with TRBD1 matching over 9 bases. V was pared by 5 bases and J by 8 bases, with 6 bases of the junction left unmatched. CDR3 length: 14 residues. The germline CDR1 and CDR2 sequences are LNHDA and SQIVND (reference sequence). CDR3 residues: CASSQDRGREKLFF. The CDR3, as DNA: TGTGCCAGTAGTCAGGACAGGGGAAGAGAAAAACTGTTTTTT.

The chain uses TRBV18 and TRBJ2-3; tentatively, D is TRBD2 (5 bases). The V and J ends lost 6 bases and 6 bases respectively, with 16 bases between them. Germline V CDR1 and CDR2: KGHSH, LQKENI. This CDR3 spans 14 amino acids. The CDR3 coding sequence is TGTGCCAGCTCTCGGGAACGACCCCCCGATACGCAGTATTTT. It codes for CASSRERPPDTQYF.

The chain links TRBV7-9 to TRBJ1-3; D is perhaps TRBD1 (5 bases). This CDR3 is 15 amino acids long. Germline V gives CDR1 SEHNR, CDR2 FQNEAQ (reference sequence). V dropped 5 bases and J dropped 0 bases, with 11 bases sitting between them. This CDR3 is CASSPAGNSGNTIYF. The DNA for the CDR3 is TGTGCCAGCAGCCCCGCAGGGAACTCTGGAAACACCATATATTTT.

The CDR3 loop is CARSPERGQGPREGYEQYF. DNA of the CDR3: TGTGCCAGAAGCCCCGAGAGGGGACAGGGTCCGAGGGAGGGCTACGAGCAGTACTTC. The rearrangement joins TRBV5-3 to TRBJ2-7; 9 nucleotides match TRBD1. TRBV5-3 is placed among ORFs of uncertain function. Losses at the gene ends were 4 bases for V and 3 bases for J; bases not matched to a gene: 20. The CDR3 totals 19 residues.

The genes are TRBV19 and TRBJ1-6; the match to TRBD1 covers 8 bases. Germline CDR1 is LNHDA and CDR2 is SQIVND (reference sequence). V lost 9 bases to trimming and J lost 9 bases; unmatched junction nucleotides: 10. The CDR3 extends over 14 amino acids. CDR3 sequence: CASKVTGVGSPLHF. CDR3 coding DNA: TGTGCCAGCAAGGTGACAGGGGTCGGTTCACCCCTCCACTTT.

This rearrangement joins TRBV11-3 to TRBJ2-5; 15 bases agree with TRBD2. J was trimmed by 0 bases and V by 5 bases; bases with no gene match: 7. CDR1 SGHNT and CDR2 YENEEA come from the germline V gene. This CDR3 region has 18 residues. CDR3 sequence: CASSTGLAGGGYQETQYF. DNA for the CDR3: TGTGCCAGCAGCACCGGACTAGCGGGAGGGGGATACCAAGAGACCCAGTACTTC.

The rearrangement joins TRBV9 to TRBJ1-2; D gene uncertain. Per germline, CDR1 SGDLS and CDR2 YYNGEE. V shed 6 bases and J shed 0 bases, with 12 bases lying between them. This CDR3 comprises 14 residues. The CDR3 here is CASTVDGANYGYTF. The CDR3 bases are TGTGCCAGCACCGTGGACGGAGCTAACTATGGCTACACCTTC.